This T cell receptor beta chain was sequenced for a study of beta chain features in type 1 diabetes. Using CD45RO/CCR7/CD25/CD127/CD95/CD27, CD4+ naive, central memory, regulatory and stem cell-like memory cells were sorted. Purities in excess of 95% were seen in all sorted populations. Overall study findings and caveats: Although PCR might favor shorter templates, it would do so equally in patients and controls.

Deletions cut 0 bases from V and 5 bases from J, with 8 bases between. The CDR3 is made up of 13 amino acids. CDR1 and CDR2 (germline): GTSNPN, SVGIG (reference sequence). The study reverse transcribed the entire isolated RNA, so it sequenced expressed TCRB transcripts. TCRdb's table, derived via immunoSEQ multiplex PCR, lists solely in-frame clones and lacks some. This sample has 110,000 to 150,000 clones, with 9.2% found just once. On this clone itself: Its antigen is as yet unknown. Other DNA sequences in this sample translate to the same CDR3.

This receptor was identified in a young man in good health. The V call is TRBV30, the J call TRBJ1-5, with D possibly being TRBD1 (6 bases). Sequencing was performed on central memory CD4+ T cells from blood. CDR3 coding DNA: TGTGCCTGGAGTGTAAAGGGGGATCAGCCCCAGCATTTT. It translates to CAWSVKGDQPQHF.